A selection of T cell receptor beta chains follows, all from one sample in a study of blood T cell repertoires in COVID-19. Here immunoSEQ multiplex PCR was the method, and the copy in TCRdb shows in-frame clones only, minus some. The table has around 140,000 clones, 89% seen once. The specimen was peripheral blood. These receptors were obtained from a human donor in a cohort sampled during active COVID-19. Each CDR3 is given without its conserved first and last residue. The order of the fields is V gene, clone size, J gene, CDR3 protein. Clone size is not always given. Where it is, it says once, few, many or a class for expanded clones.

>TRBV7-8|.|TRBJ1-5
ASSPGGYQPQH
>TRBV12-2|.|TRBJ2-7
ASRSRGDLTGSSYEQY
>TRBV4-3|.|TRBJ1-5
ASSQGSAAGQPQH
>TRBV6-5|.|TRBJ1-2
ASMKGRVVDYGYT
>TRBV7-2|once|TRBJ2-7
ASSNPGTAAYEQY
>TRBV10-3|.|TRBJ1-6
AISEQGASSPLH
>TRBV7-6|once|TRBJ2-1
ASSLASGGYNEQF
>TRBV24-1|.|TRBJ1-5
ATGSGQGNQPQH
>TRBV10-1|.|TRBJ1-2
ASSQGTGNGYT
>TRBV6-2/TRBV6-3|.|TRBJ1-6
ASSYRRAYNSPLH
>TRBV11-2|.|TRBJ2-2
ASSTDSFYTGELF
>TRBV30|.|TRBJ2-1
AWSAAGGLYNEQF
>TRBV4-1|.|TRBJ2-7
ASSQRQGYEQY
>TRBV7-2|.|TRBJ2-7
ASSSRLAGNYEQY
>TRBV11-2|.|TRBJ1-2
ASSLDGAGRGGYT
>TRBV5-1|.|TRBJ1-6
ASTTGTENSPLH
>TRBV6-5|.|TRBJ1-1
ASSYDFNTEAF
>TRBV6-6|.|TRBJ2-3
ASRDSGSSTDTQY
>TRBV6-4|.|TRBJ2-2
ASSLLHGQGTGELF
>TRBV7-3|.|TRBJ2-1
ASSLRAGGYNEQF
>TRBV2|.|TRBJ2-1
ASSPRVVRNEQF
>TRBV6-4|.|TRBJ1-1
ASSASSNTEAF
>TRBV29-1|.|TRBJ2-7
SVSWDRTYEQY
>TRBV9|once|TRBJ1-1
ASSAGRGNTEAF
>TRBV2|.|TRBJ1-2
ASSGSATYGYT
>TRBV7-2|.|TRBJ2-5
ASSLGVALAGETQY
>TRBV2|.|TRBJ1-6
ASKARSHSSPLH
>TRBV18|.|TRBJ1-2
ASSPDRGAGYT
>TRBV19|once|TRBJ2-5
ASSIGSGGLYQETQY
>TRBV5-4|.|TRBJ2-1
ASSFEQGEQF
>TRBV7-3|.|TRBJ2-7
ASSRYGESYEQY
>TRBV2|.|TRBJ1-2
ASNGRGGYGYT
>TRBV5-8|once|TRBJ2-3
ASSLRGTDTQY
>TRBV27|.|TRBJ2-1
ASSPGGPYNEQF
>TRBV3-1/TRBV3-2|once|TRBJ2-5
ASSLKRAGLETQY
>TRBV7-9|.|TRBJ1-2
ASSSPLGDLGGYT
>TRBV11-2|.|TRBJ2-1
ASSVKGLAGDNEQF
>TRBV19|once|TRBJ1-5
ASSNRQFVKPQH
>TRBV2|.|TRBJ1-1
ASSDEGEAF
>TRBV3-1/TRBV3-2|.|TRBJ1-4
ASSGQGGPTNEKLF
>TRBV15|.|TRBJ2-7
ATSRDTTKGEQY
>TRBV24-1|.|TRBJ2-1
ATSSGGLANEQF
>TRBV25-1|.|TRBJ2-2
ASSETGPGELF
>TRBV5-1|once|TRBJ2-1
ASSLQGLNEQF
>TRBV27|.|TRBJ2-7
ASSFPGFEQY
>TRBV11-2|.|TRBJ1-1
ASSSWTGGGENTEAF
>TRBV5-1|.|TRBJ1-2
ASSLTANYGYT
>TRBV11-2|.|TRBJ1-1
ASSLMAGGHTEAF